A single sample gave rise to the 21 T cell receptor beta chains below, sequenced in a study of OX40 agonist ivuxolimab in advanced cancers. TCRdb's copy holds only in-frame clones and misses some; the assay was immunoSEQ multiplex PCR. Of about 75,000 clones in the sample, around 87% were seen once. The sample here was CD4+ or CD8+ T cells sorted from blood, taken in a trial of the OX40 agonist ivuxolimab. Receptors were obtained from an adult with an advanced solid tumor such as melanoma, head and neck, liver or kidney cancer.

V gene TRBV14 combines with J gene TRBJ1-1, with TRBD1 matching 10 bases. V was pared by 2 bases and J by 3 bases, with 12 bases of the junction left unmatched. The CDR3 is made up of 18 amino acids. CDR1 and CDR2 from the germline V gene are SGHDN and FVKESK. The CDR3 nucleotides read TGTGCCAGCAGCCAAAACGGACAGGGGGTAACTCGGTACACTGAAGCTTTCTTT. This translates into CASSQNGQGVTRYTEAFF.

The rearrangement links TRBV9 to TRBJ2-5; D possibly uses TRBD1 or TRBD2 (5 bases each). The ends were cut back, 4 bases at V and 2 bases at J, with 12 bases in the middle. From germline, CDR1 is SGDLS and CDR2 YYNGEE. The CDR3 runs to 14 residues. CDR3 region: CASSFGTEQETQYF. In DNA, the CDR3 is TGTGCCAGCAGCTTTGGGACCGAGCAAGAGACCCAGTACTTC.

This sequence joins TRBV6-6 and TRBJ2-7; 9 bases are shared with TRBD1. The CDR3 consists of 13 residues. The V segment lost 7 bases and the J segment 3 bases; nucleotides outside the gene matches: 4. Germline assignment: CDR1 MNHNY and CDR2 SVGAGI (reference sequence). The CDR3 DNA sequence: TGTGCCAGCAATGGACAGGGGATCTACGAGCAGTACTTC. Translation gives CASNGQGIYEQYF.

This clone was found once. This chain links TRBV5-6 with TRBJ2-3, with TRBD2 as a possible D gene (7 bases). CDR3 length: 15 residues. CDR1 is SGHDT and CDR2 is YYEEEE in the germline V gene. The V gene lost 3 bases and the J gene lost 5 bases, with 16 bases spanning the gap. DNA of the CDR3: TGTGCCAGCAGCTGGGGGGGCAGGAGGCGAGATACGCAGTATTTT. This encodes CASSWGGRRRDTQYF.

This rearrangement joins TRBV6-1 to TRBJ1-5; 8 bases map to TRBD1. This CDR3 is 15 amino acids long. The V gene end was trimmed by 4 bases and the J gene end by 4 bases; junction bases not matched to a gene: 6. Germline CDR1 is MNHNS and CDR2 is SASEGT. DNA for the CDR3: TGTGCCAGCAGTGGAGCCACAGGGGGAAATCAGCCCCAGCATTTT. Translation: CASSGATGGNQPQHF.

The rearrangement joins TRBV19 to TRBJ1-3, with TRBD1 as a possible D gene (5 bases). There are 16 residues in the CDR3. CDR1 is LNHDA, CDR2 SQIVND, per germline (reference sequence). V lost 7 bases and J lost 0, with 16 bases in between. The chain's CDR3 is CASTPGGMISGNTIYF. CDR3 in DNA: TGTGCCAGTACCCCCGGGGGGATGATCTCTGGAAACACCATATATTTT.

The CDR3 loop is CASSDGDLLGNTDTQYF. The CDR3 nucleotides read TGCGCCAGCAGTGATGGTGACTTGCTGGGGAACACAGATACGCAGTATTTT. The chain couples TRBV10-2 to TRBJ2-3; D call uncertain. Trimming took off 3 bases at V and 2 bases at J, with 18 bases between the two ends. Germline CDR1 is WSHSY and CDR2 is SAAADI. The CDR3 has 17 amino acids.

The chain uses TRBV7-3 and TRBJ2-2, with TRBD1 matching over 8 bases. The V segment lost 5 bases and the J segment 8 bases; nucleotides outside the gene matches: 13. The CDR3 loop spans 16 amino acids. Germline CDR1 is SGHTA and CDR2 is FQGTGA. Here the CDR3 reads CASSLFLGQGGGELFF. CDR3 DNA: TGTGCCAGCAGCCTTTTTCTCGGACAGGGAGGAGGGGAGCTGTTTTTT.

The CDR3 protein is CASSPVRGQGTYEQYF. The CDR3 DNA reads TGTGCCAGCTCACCAGTTAGAGGGCAGGGAACCTACGAGCAGTACTTC. The genes are TRBV18 and TRBJ2-7; D may be TRBD1 or TRBD2 (5 bases each). The CDR3 spans 16 residues. V lost 2 bases and J lost 2, with 16 bases in between. In germline, CDR1 is KGHSH, CDR2 LQKENI.

This chain connects TRBV6-6 to TRBJ1-1; 8 bases match TRBD1. The CDR3 loop spans 13 amino acids. V lost 4 bases, J lost 11 bases, and 9 bases stayed unmatched. The germline V gene encodes CDR1 MNHNY and CDR2 SVGAGI (reference sequence). CDR3 nucleotides: TGTGCCAGCAGTTCGGCAGGGGGCTTCAGGGCTTTCTTT. Translation gives CASSSAGGFRAFF.

This clone was detected once. The J gene is TRBJ1-6, the V gene TRBV18; 9 bases agree with TRBD1. Germline loops: CDR1 KGHSH, CDR2 LQKENI. The V gene end was trimmed by 3 bases and the J gene end by 0 bases; junction bases not matched to a gene: 6. The CDR3 length is 18 residues. The CDR3 DNA follows: TGTGCCAGCTCACCGAGAGGACAGGGGAGCTCCTATAATTCACCCCTCCACTTT. This encodes CASSPRGQGSSYNSPLHF.

The chain is built from TRBV20-1 and TRBJ1-1, with no clear D. Trimming took 4 bases from V and 4 from J, leaving 7 bases between them. CDR3 length: 11 residues. The germline CDR1 and CDR2 sequences are DFQATT and SNEGSKA (reference sequence). In DNA, the CDR3 is TGCAGTGCTACGAGCGGCACTGAAGCTTTCTTT. It specifies CSATSGTEAFF.

The V and J genes are TRBV9 and TRBJ2-2, with TRBD2 matching over 14 bases. Germline assignment: CDR1 SGDLS and CDR2 YYNGEE. The J segment lost 2 bases and the V segment lost 4 bases, leaving 10 bases of the junction unmatched. The CDR3 extends over 19 amino acids. The CDR3 nucleotides read TGTGCCAGCAGCTCCAGAGGGACTAGCGGGGGCTTTAACACCGGGGAGCTGTTTTTT. It translates to CASSSRGTSGGFNTGELFF.

The CDR3 loop is CASSSETGGFLSNQPQHF. Here the CDR3 DNA reads TGTGCCAGCAGTTCCGAGACAGGGGGCTTTCTCAGCAATCAGCCCCAGCATTTT. The V and J genes are TRBV27 and TRBJ1-5; TRBD1 matches 10 bases. The CDR3 is made up of 18 amino acids. V lost 4 bases to trimming and J lost 1 base; unmatched junction nucleotides: 10. In germline, CDR1 is MNHEY, CDR2 SMNVEV (reference sequence).

This chain links TRBV11-2 with TRBJ1-5, with TRBD1 identical over 8 bases. CDR3 length equals 15 residues. Trimming removed 5 bases from V and 11 bases from J; junction bases left unmatched: 14. Looked up from germline, CDR1 is SGHAT and CDR2 is FQNNGV. CDR3 DNA sequence: TGTGCCAGCAGCACAGACAGGGGTGAGGGGTTGGCCCAGCATTTT. Its translation is CASSTDRGEGLAQHF. The variable domain in full, completed from reference TRBV11-2 and TRBJ1-5, reads EAGVAQSPRYKIIEKRQSVAFWCNPISGHATLYWYQQILGQGPKLLIQFQNNGVVDDSQLPKDRFSAERLKGVDSTLKIQPAKLEDSAVYLCASSTDRGEGLAQHFGDGTRLSIL.

The chain couples TRBV28 to TRBJ1-2; D is unclear. With 7 bases removed from V and 6 bases from J, the gap between germline ends came to 15 bases. This CDR3 is 13 amino acids long. The germline CDR1 and CDR2 sequences are MDHEN and SYDVKM. CDR3: CASIGSQPDGYTF. For the CDR3, the DNA is TGTGCCAGCATCGGCAGCCAACCCGATGGCTACACCTTC.

The chain combines TRBV27 with TRBJ1-5; D possibly corresponds to TRBD1 (5 bases). Per the germline V gene, CDR1 is MNHEY and CDR2 is SMNVEV (reference sequence). CDR3 length: 17 amino acids. V gave up 2 bases and J gave up 2 bases, with 16 bases separating them. The CDR3 loop reads CASSLRSPDSRNQPQHF. The CDR3 region has the DNA TGTGCCAGCAGTTTACGGTCCCCTGACAGTCGCAATCAGCCCCAGCATTTT.

The chain has TRBV19 and TRBJ2-2, with D possibly matching TRBD2 (6 bases). This CDR3 region has 15 residues. The ends were cut back, 6 bases at V and 7 bases at J, with 18 bases in the middle. From germline, CDR1 is LNHDA and CDR2 SQIVND (reference sequence). The CDR3 spells CASRGVGLPRGELFF. In DNA, the CDR3 is TGTGCCAGTAGAGGGGTGGGACTCCCTCGCGGGGAGCTGTTTTTT.

This clone appeared once. V usage is TRBV11-2 and J usage is TRBJ2-3; 7 bases match TRBD2. Germline V CDR1 and CDR2: SGHAT, FQNNGV. V was clipped by 1 base and J by 7 bases; unmatched bases: 11. CDR3 length equals 16 residues. CDR3 in amino acids: CASSLVHAGVANTQYF. CDR3 DNA: TGTGCCAGCAGCTTAGTGCATGCGGGAGTTGCTAATACGCAGTATTTT.

As for this clone: The identical CDR3 is also encoded by other nucleotide sequences in the sample. V usage is TRBV7-3 and J usage is TRBJ2-1, with 9 bases identical to TRBD2. V lost 1 base to trimming and J lost 4 bases; unmatched junction nucleotides: 2. Germline CDR1 SGHTA, CDR2 FQGTGA. CDR3 length: 15 residues. This CDR3 is CASSLSSGGYNEQFF. DNA for the CDR3: TGTGCCAGCAGCTTAAGCAGCGGGGGGTACAATGAGCAGTTCTTC.

The CDR3 loop is CASSNHVEEQYF. The CDR3 nucleotides are TGTGCCAGCAGCAATCATGTGGAGGAGCAGTACTTC. This rearrangement joins TRBV5-5 to TRBJ2-7; D is uncertain. The CDR3 extends over 12 amino acids. Germline V gives CDR1 SGHKS, CDR2 YYEKEE (reference sequence). V was cut by 4 bases and J by 7 bases, with 12 bases left in between.